This T cell receptor beta chain was retrieved from a study of radiation and T cells in renal cell carcinoma. The table came from immunoSEQ multiplex PCR; TCRdb's copy has only in-frame clones and leaves some out. Among approximately 150,000 clones listed, around 89% were seen once. The time point is: baseline pretreatment blood. Described treatment: 15 Gy SBRT to primary tumor, nephrectomy 4 weeks later. The CDR3 runs 15 residues. The V gene end was trimmed by 5 bases and the J gene end by 1 base; junction bases not matched to a gene: 7. Germline loops: CDR1 LNHDA, CDR2 SQIVND (reference sequence). The clonotype originates from a woman between 65 and 79 years old with renal cell carcinoma. The V and J genes are TRBV19 and TRBJ1-2; TRBD1 agrees at 7 bases. This sample comprised blood, obtained from a patient whose treatment included radiotherapy and nephrectomy. CDR3 sequence: CASSVKQGINYGYTF. In nucleotides, the CDR3 is TGTGCCAGTAGTGTCAAACAGGGGATTAACTATGGCTACACCTTC.